This TCR beta chain was recovered during a study of radiation and T cells in renal cell carcinoma. Findings and caveats of the study: From baseline, blood top tumor clonotypes peaked at 2 weeks post-radiation.

V lost 0 bases to trimming and J lost 7 bases, with 17 bases between them. This CDR3 region has 15 residues. Germline CDR1 SGDLS, CDR2 YYNGEE. Assay: immunoSEQ multiplex PCR; the TCRdb copy retains only in-frame clones and omits some. The table shows 90,000 to 95,000 clones, with 82% occurring only once. This clone has only one observation. As yet, its antigen is unknown. Time point given: baseline pretreatment blood. Stated treatment: 15 Gy SBRT to primary tumor, nephrectomy 4 weeks later. The starting material was blood, obtained from a patient whose treatment included radiotherapy and nephrectomy. This rearrangement joins TRBV9 to TRBJ2-7, with D unresolved. This TCR was recovered from a man aged 55 to 70 with renal cell carcinoma. The CDR3 region has the DNA TGTGCCAGCAGCGTAGAGCCGTTAACGCTAACTGAGCAGTACTTC. It translates to CASSVEPLTLTEQYF.